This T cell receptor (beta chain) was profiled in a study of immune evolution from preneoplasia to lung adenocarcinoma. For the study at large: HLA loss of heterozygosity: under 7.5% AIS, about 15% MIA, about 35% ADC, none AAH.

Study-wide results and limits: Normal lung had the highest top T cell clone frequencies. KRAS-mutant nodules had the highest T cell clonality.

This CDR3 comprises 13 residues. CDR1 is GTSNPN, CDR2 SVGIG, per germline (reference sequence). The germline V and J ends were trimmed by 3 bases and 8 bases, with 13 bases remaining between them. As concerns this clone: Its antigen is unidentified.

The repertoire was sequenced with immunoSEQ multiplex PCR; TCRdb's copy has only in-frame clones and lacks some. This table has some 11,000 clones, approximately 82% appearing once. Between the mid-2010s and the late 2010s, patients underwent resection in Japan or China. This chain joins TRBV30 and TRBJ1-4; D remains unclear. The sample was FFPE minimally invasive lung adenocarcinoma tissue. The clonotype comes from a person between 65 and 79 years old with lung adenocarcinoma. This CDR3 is CAWRPKDEEKLFF. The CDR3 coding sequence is TGTGCCTGGAGGCCGAAGGATGAAGAAAAACTGTTTTTT.